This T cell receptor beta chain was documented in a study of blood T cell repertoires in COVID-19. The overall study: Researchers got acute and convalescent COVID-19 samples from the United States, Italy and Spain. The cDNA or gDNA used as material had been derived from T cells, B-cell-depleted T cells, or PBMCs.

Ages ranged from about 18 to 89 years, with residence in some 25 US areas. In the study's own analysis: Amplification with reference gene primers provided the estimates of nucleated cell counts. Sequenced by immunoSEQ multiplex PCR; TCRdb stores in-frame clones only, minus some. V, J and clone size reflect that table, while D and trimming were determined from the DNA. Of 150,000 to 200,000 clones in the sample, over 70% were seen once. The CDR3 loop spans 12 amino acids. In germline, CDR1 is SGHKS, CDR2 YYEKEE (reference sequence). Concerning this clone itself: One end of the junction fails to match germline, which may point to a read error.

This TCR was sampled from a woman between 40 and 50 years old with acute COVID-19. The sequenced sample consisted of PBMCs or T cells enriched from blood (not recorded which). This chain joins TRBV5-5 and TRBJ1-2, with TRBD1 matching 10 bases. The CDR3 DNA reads TGTGCCAGCAGCTTGGAGGGGGACAGGGGACCCTTC. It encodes CASSLEGDRGPF.